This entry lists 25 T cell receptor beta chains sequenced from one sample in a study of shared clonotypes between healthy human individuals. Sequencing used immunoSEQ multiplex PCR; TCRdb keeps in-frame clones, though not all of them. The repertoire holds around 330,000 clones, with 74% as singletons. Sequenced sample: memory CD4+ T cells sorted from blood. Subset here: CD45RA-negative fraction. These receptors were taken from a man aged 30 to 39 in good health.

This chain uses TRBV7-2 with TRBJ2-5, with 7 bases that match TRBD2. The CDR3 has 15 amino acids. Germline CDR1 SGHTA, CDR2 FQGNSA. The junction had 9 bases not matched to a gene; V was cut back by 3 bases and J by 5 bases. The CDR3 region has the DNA TGTGCCAGCAGCTTTAGGGCGGGAGAGAGGGAGACCCAGTACTTC. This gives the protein CASSFRAGERETQYF.

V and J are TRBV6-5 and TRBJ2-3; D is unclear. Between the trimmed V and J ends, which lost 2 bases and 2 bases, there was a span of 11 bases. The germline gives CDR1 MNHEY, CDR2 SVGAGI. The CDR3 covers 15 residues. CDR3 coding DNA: TGTGCCAGCAGTTACAAGGGCCAGGTCACAGATACGCAGTATTTT. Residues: CASSYKGQVTDTQYF.

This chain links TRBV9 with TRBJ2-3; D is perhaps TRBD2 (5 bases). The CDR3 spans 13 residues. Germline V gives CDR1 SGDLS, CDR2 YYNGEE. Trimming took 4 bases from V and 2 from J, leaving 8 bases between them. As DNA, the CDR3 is TGTGCCAGCAGCACGGGATCCACAGATACGCAGTATTTT. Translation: CASSTGSTDTQYF.

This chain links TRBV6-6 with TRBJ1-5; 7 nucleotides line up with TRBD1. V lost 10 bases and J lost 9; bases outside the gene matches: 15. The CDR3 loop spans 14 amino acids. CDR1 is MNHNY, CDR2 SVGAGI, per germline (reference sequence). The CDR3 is CATSSGTVSGPQHF. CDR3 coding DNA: TGTGCCACCTCTTCCGGGACAGTTTCTGGGCCCCAGCATTTT.

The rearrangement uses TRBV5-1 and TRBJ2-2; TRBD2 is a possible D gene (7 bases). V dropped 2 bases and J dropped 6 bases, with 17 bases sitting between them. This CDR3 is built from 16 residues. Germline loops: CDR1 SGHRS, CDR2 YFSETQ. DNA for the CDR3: TGCGCCAGCAGCTTAACTTTACAGGGAGGGCCCGGGGAGCTGTTTTTT. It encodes CASSLTLQGGPGELFF.

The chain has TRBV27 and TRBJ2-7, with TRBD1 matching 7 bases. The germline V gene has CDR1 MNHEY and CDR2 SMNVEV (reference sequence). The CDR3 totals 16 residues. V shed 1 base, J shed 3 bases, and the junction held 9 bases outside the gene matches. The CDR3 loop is CASSLFWDSNVYEQYF. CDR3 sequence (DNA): TGTGCCAGCAGTTTATTCTGGGACAGCAACGTCTACGAGCAGTACTTC.

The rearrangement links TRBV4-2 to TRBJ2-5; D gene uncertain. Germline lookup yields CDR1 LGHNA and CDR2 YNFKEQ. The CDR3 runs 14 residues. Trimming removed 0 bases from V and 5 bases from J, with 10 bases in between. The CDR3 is CASSQERGWETQYF. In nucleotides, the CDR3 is TGTGCCAGCAGCCAAGAACGAGGCTGGGAGACCCAGTACTTC.

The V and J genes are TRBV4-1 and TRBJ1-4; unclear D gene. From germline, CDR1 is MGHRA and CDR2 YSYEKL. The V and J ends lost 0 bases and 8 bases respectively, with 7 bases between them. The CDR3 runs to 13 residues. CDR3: CASSQDNGEKLFF. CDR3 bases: TGCGCCAGCAGCCAAGATAACGGAGAAAAACTGTTTTTT.

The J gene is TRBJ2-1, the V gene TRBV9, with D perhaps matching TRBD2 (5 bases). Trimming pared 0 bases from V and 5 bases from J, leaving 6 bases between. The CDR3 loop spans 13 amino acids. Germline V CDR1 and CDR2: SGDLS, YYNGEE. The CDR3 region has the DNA TGTGCCAGCAGCGTAGTCGGGGACAATGAGCAGTTCTTC. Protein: CASSVVGDNEQFF.

CDR3 region: CSTPQGANPDTQYF. CDR3 coding DNA: TGCAGCACACCCCAGGGAGCTAACCCAGATACGCAGTATTTT. This chain joins TRBV29-1 and TRBJ2-3; either TRBD1 or TRBD2 may fit D (5 bases each). The V end was cut by 8 bases, the J end by 4 bases, with 19 bases between. CDR3 length: 14 residues. CDR1 and CDR2 from the germline V gene are SQVTM and ANQGSEA.

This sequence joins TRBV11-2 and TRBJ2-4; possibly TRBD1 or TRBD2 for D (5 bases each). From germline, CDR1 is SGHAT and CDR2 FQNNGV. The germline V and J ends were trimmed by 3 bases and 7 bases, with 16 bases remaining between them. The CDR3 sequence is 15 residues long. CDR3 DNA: TGTGCCAGCAGCTTGAGGGGCGCTGGTTTTAACATTCAGTACTTC. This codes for CASSLRGAGFNIQYF.

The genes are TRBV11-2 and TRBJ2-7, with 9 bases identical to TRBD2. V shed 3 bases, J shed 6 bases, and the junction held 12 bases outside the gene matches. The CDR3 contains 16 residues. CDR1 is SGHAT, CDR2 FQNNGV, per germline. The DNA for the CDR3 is TGTGCCAGCAGCTTTTTTGGGGCGGGAGGGCCTGGCGAGCAGTACTTC. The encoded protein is CASSFFGAGGPGEQYF.

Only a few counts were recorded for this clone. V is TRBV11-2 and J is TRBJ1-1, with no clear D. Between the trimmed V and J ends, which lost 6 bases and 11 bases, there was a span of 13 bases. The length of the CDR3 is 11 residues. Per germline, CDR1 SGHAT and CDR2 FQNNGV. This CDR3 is CASSYIGGAFF. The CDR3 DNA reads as TGTGCCAGCAGTTACATCGGCGGGGCTTTCTTT.

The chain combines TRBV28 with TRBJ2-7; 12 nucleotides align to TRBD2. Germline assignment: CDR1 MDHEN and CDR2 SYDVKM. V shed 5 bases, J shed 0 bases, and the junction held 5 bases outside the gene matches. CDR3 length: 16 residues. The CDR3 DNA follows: TGTGCCAGCAGTGCCGGACTAGCGGGAATCTCCTACGAGCAGTACTTC. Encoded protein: CASSAGLAGISYEQYF.

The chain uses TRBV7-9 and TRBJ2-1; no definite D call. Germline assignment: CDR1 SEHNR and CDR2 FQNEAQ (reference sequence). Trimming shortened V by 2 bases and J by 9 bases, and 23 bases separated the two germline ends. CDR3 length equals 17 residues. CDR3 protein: CASSLTQLTPSLSEQFF. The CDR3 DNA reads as TGTGCCAGCAGCTTAACCCAACTGACACCCTCCCTTTCTGAGCAGTTCTTC. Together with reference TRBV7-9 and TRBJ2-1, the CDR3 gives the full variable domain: DTGVSQNPRHKITKRGQNVTFRCDPISEHNRLYWYRQTLGQGPEFLTYFQNEAQLEKSRLLSDRFSAERPKGSFSTLEIQRTEQGDSAMYLCASSLTQLTPSLSEQFFGPGTRLTVL.

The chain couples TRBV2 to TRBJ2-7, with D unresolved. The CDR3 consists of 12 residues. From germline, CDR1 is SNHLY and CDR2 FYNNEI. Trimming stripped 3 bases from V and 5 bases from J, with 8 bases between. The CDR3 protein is CASSERSDEQYF. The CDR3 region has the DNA TGTGCCAGCAGTGAGAGGTCGGACGAGCAGTACTTC.

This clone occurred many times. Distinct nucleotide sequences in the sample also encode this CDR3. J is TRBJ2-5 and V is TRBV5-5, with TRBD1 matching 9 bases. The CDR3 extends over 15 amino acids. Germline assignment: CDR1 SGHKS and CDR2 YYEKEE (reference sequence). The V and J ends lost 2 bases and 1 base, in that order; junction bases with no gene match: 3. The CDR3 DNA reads TGTGCCAGCAGCTTACGACAGGGGGTCCAAGAGACCCAGTACTTC. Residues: CASSLRQGVQETQYF. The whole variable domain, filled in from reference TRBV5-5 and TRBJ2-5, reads DAGVTQSPTHLIKTRGQQVTLRCSPISGHKSVSWYQQVLGQGPQFIFQYYEKEERGRGNFPDRFSARQFPNYSSELNVNALLLGDSALYLCASSLRQGVQETQYFGPGTRLLVL.

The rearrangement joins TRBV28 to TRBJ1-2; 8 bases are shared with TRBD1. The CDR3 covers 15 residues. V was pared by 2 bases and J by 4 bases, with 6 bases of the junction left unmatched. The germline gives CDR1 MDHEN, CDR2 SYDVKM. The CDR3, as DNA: TGTGCCAGCAGTTTACGGGGGACAGGCCCCTATGGCTACACCTTC. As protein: CASSLRGTGPYGYTF.

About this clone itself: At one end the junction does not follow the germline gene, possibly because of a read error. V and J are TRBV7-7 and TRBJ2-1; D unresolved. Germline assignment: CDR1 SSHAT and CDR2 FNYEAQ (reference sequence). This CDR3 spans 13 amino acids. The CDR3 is CASSLGPGRKQFF. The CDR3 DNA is TGTGCTAGCAGCTTAGGACCGGGCCGAAAGCAGTTCTTC.

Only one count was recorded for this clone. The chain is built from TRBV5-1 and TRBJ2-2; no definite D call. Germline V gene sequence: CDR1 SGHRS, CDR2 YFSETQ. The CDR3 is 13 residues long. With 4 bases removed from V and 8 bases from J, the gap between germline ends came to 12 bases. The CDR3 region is CASSMGYNGELFF. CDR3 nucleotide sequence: TGCGCCAGCAGCATGGGGTATAATGGGGAGCTGTTTTTT.

As DNA, the CDR3 is TGCGCCAGCAGCTTATCCGGGACAGGCACCTACAATGAGCAGTTCTTC. This translates into CASSLSGTGTYNEQFF. The chain joins TRBV5-1 to TRBJ2-1; 8 bases match TRBD1. Per the germline V gene, CDR1 is SGHRS and CDR2 is YFSETQ. Trimming at V came to 2 bases and at J to 2 bases, leaving 6 bases not matched to a gene. This CDR3 has 16 residues.

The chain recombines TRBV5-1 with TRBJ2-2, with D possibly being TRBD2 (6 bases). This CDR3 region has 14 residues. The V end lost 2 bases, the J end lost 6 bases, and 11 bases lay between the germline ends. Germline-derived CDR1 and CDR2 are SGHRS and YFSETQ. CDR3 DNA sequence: TGCGCCAGCAGCTTTGGAGGGAATCCCGGGGAGCTGTTTTTT. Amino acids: CASSFGGNPGELFF.

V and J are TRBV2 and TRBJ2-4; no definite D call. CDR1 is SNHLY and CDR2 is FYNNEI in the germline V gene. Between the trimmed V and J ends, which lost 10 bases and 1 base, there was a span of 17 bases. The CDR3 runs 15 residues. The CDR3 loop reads CATNSGDRAKNIQYF. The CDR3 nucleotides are TGTGCCACCAACTCTGGGGATAGGGCCAAAAACATTCAGTACTTC.

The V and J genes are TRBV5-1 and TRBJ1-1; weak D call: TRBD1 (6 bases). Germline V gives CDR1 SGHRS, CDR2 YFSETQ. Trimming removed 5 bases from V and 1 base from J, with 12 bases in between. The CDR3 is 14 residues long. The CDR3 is CASSHQGPNTEAFF. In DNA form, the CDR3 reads TGCGCCAGCAGTCATCAGGGGCCGAACACTGAAGCTTTCTTT. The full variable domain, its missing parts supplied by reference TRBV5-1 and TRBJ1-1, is KAGVTQTPRYLIKTRGQQVTLSCSPISGHRSVSWYQQTPGQGLQFLFEYFSETQRNKGNFPGRFSGRQFSNSRSEMNVSTLELGDSALYLCASSHQGPNTEAFFGQGTRLTVV.

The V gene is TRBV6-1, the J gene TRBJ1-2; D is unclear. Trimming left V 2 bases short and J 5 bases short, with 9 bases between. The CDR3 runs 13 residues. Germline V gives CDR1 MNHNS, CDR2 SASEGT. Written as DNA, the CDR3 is TGTGCCAGCAGTGAACATATGCGGTATGGCTACACCTTC. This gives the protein CASSEHMRYGYTF.